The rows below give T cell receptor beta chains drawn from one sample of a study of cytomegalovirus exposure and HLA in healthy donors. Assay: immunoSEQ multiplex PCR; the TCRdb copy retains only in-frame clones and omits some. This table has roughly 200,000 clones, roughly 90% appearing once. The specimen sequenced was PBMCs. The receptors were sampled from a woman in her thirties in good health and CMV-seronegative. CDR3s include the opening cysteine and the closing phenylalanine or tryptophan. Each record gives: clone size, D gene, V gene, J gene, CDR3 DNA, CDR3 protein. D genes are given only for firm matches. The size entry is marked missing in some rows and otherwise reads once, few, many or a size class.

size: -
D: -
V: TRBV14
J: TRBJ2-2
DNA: TGTGCCAGCAGCCAGGGGCAGGGGCAGACCGGGGAGCTGTTTTTT
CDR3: CASSQGQGQTGELFF

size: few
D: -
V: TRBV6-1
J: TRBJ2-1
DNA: TGTGCCAGCAGTGTCCGGGACTCCATCTACAATGAGCAGTTCTTC
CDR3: CASSVRDSIYNEQFF

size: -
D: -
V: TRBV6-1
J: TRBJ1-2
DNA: TGTGCCAGCAGTGAAGACGCGGTGCAGCACCTATATGGCTACACCTTC
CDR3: CASSEDAVQHLYGYTF

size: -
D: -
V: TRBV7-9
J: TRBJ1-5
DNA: TGTGCCAGCAGCTTAAGAGAGGATCAGCCCCAGCATTTT
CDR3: CASSLREDQPQHF

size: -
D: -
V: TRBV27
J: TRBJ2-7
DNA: TGTGCCAGCACCCCCAGGGCAGGGGTTTGGTACGAGCAGTACTTC
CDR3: CASTPRAGVWYEQYF

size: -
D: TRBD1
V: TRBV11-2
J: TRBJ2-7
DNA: TGTGCCAGCAGCTTAGATCCCGACAGGGGGAACGAGCAGTACTTC
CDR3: CASSLDPDRGNEQYF

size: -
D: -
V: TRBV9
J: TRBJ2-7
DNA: TGTGCCAGCAGCGTAGACCCCCAATCGGGCGAGCAGTACTTC
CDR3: CASSVDPQSGEQYF

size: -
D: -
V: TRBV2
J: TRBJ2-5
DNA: TGTGCCAGCAGTGGGGAGGCACAAGGGACCCAGTACTTC
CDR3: CASSGEAQGTQYF

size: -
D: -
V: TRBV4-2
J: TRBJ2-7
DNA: TGTGCCAGCAGCCGCGCCTATGCCGGGAACTACGAGCAGTACTTC
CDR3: CASSRAYAGNYEQYF

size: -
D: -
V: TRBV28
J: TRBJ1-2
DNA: TGTGCCAGCAGTCCGGACAGAGACTATGGCTACACCTTC
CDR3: CASSPDRDYGYTF

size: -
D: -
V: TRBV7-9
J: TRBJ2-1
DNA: TGTGCCAGCAGCTTAAGGGCAGGGGCGGACAATGAGCAGTTCTTC
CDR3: CASSLRAGADNEQFF

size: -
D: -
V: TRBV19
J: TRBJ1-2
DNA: TGTGCCAGTAGTATCGACTATGGCTACACCTTC
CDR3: CASSIDYGYTF

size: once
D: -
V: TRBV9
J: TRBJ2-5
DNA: TGTGCCAGCAGCTCTACAGGGAAATGGCTAGAGACCCAGTACTTC
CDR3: CASSSTGKWLETQYF

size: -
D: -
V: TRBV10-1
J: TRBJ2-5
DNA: TGCGCCAGCGGAGGACTGGGATTGGGGACCCAGTACTTC
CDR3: CASGGLGLGTQYF

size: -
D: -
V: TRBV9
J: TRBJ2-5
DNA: TGTGCCAGCAGCGTAGGTAGCGGCCAAGAGACCCAGTACTTC
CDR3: CASSVGSGQETQYF

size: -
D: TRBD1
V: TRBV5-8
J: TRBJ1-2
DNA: TGTGCCAGCAGCTGGGACAGTGTCTACGATGGCTACACCTTC
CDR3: CASSWDSVYDGYTF

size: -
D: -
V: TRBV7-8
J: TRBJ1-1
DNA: TGTGCCAGCAGCTTTGATCGGGAGACTGAAGCTTTCTTT
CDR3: CASSFDRETEAFF

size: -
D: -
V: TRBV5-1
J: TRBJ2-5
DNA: TGCGCCAGCAGCTTGGCCGGACAGACGGGGGAGACCCAGTACTTC
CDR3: CASSLAGQTGETQYF

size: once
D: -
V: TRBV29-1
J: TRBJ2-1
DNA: TGCAGCGTTTACCGGACAGACATTGAGCAGTTCTTC
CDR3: CSVYRTDIEQFF

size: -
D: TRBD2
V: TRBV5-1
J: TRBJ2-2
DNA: TGCGCCAGCAGCCCCGCGGGAGGCGGACCGAACACCGGGGAGCTGTTTTTT
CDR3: CASSPAGGGPNTGELFF

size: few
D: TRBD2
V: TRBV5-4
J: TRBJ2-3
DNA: TGTGCCAGCAGCCCCTCACCTAGCGGAAGAGGGGATACGCAGTATTTT
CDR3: CASSPSPSGRGDTQYF

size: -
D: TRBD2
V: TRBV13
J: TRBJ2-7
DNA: TGTGCCAGCAGCTCTGCGGGGGTAGGGGCCTACGAGCAGTACTTC
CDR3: CASSSAGVGAYEQYF

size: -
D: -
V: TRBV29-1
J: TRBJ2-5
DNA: TGCAGCGTTGCAACAGGAGTACAAGAGGCCCAGTACTTC
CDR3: CSVATGVQEAQYF

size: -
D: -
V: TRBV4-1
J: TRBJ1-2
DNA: TGCGCCAGCAGCCAAGATAGTGCGACGAGGGGCTACACCTTC
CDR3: CASSQDSATRGYTF

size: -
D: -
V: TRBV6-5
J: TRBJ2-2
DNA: TGTGCCAGCAGTTCCCGCGGGTCACACCGGGAGCTGTTTTTT
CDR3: CASSSRGSHRELFF

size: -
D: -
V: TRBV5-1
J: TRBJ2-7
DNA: TGCGCCAGCAGCTTGGGACTTTCGGGTGGGTCCTACGAGCAGTACTTC
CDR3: CASSLGLSGGSYEQYF

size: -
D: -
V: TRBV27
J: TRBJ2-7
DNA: TGTGCCAGCAGTTCCCCCCGACAGGAAAGGTACGAGCAGTACTTC
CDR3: CASSSPRQERYEQYF

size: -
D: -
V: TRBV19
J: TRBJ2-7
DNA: TGTGCCAGTAGTAAGGGGTCCTCGGTGCAGTACTTC
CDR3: CASSKGSSVQYF

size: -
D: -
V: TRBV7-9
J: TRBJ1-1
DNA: TGTGCCAGCGGGGCGTACACTGAAGCTTTCTTT
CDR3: CASGAYTEAFF

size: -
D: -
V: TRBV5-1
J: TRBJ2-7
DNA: TGCGCCAGCAGTCCTGCTGGGACACCTTTGCGCGAGCAGTACTTC
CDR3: CASSPAGTPLREQYF

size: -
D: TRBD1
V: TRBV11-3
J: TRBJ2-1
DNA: TGTGCCAGCAGCCCCGACAGGGGCCTGCACAATGAGCAGTTCTTC
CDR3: CASSPDRGLHNEQFF

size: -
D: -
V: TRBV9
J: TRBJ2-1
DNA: TGTGCCAGCAGCCCTATGCGGCTAGCGGACAGCTCCTACAATGAGCAGTTCTTC
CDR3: CASSPMRLADSSYNEQFF

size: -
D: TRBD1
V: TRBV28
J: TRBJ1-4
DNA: TGTGCCAGCAAGGGACAGGGCCACCGGAAGGAAAAACTGTTTTTT
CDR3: CASKGQGHRKEKLFF

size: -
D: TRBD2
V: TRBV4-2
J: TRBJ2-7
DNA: TGTGCCAGCAGCCACCAAGCGGGAGGGTCCTACGAGCAGTACTTC
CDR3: CASSHQAGGSYEQYF

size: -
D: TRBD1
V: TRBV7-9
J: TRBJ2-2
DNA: TGTGCCAGCAGCCCCGACAGGGGCCCCTACGGGGAGCTGTTTTTT
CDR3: CASSPDRGPYGELFF

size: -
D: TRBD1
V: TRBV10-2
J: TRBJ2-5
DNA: TGCGCCAGCAGCGGGACAGAGAAGTTCTTGGAGCAGTACTTC
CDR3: CASSGTEKFLEQYF